The 16 T cell receptor beta chains below were found in one sample sequenced in a study of cytomegalovirus exposure and HLA in healthy donors. Vbeta (60) and Jbeta (13) primers were used in the PCR. Profiled with immunoSEQ multiplex PCR; TCRdb holds only in-frame clones, not every one. The top ten clones hold 1% of a sample with about 150,000 clones, about four fifths of them seen once. The sample comprised PBMCs. The receptors come from a woman between 50 and 59 years old in good health and CMV-seropositive.

The chain carries TRBV7-3 and TRBJ2-6, with 7 bases lining up with TRBD2. With 5 bases clipped from V and 2 bases from J, the junction kept 9 bases outside the gene matches. Germline CDR1 reads SGHTA; CDR2 reads FQGTGA. The length of the CDR3 is 17 residues. The CDR3 protein is CASSPGEGWTGANVLTF. CDR3 DNA sequence: TGTGCCAGCAGCCCCGGGGAGGGATGGACTGGGGCCAACGTCCTGACTTTC. Supplemented by reference TRBV7-3 and TRBJ2-6, the full variable domain reads GAGVSQTPSNKVTEKGKYVELRCDPISGHTALYWYRQSLGQGPEFLIYFQGTGAADDSGLPNDRFFAVRPEGSVSTLKIQRTERGDSAVYLCASSPGEGWTGANVLTFGAGSRLTVL.

The chain recombines TRBV5-1 with TRBJ1-2, with 7 positions matching TRBD1. The ends lost 4 bases at V and 3 bases at J; junction bases unmatched: 6. Per the germline V gene, CDR1 is SGHRS and CDR2 is YFSETQ. This CDR3 spans 14 amino acids. For the CDR3, the DNA is TGCGCCAGCAGCCCGGTCAGGGGGTACTATGGCTACACCTTC. Translation gives CASSPVRGYYGYTF.

This clone was seen once. The V call is TRBV6-5, the J call TRBJ1-5; unclear D gene. CDR1 is MNHEY and CDR2 is SVGAGI in the germline V gene. V dropped 5 bases and J dropped 10 bases, with 15 bases sitting between them. The CDR3 sequence is 13 residues long. This chain's CDR3 is CASSTEISSPQHF. The CDR3 region has the DNA TGTGCCAGCAGTACCGAGATCTCAAGCCCCCAGCATTTT.

The chain combines TRBV9 with TRBJ2-5; maybe TRBD1 (7 bases). Germline V gene lookup returns CDR1 SGDLS and CDR2 YYNGEE. This CDR3 is 14 amino acids long. Deletions cut 4 bases from V and 2 bases from J, with 12 bases between. In nucleotides, the CDR3 is TGTGCCAGCAGCATCAGGGGGGAGCAAGAGACCCAGTACTTC. It encodes CASSIRGEQETQYF.

V usage is TRBV27 and J usage is TRBJ2-7; 7 positions match TRBD1. From germline, CDR1 is MNHEY and CDR2 SMNVEV (reference sequence). V trimming: 6 bases; J trimming: 3 bases; junction bases outside the gene matches: 8. The CDR3 is made up of 14 amino acids. CDR3: CASSPRRGHYEQYF. DNA for the CDR3: TGTGCCAGCAGCCCCAGAAGGGGGCACTACGAGCAGTACTTC.

This rearrangement joins TRBV10-3 to TRBJ1-2; D remains unclear. The germline V and J ends were trimmed by 0 bases and 2 bases, with 7 bases remaining between them. This CDR3 comprises 14 residues. Germline CDR1 reads ENHRY; CDR2 reads SYGVKD. The CDR3 coding sequence is TGTGCCATCAGTGAGTCATGGGAGAACTATGGCTACACCTTC. As protein: CAISESWENYGYTF.

The J gene is TRBJ2-7, the V gene TRBV2; D is undetermined. Trimming removed 7 bases at V and 0 bases at J, with 10 bases between. This CDR3 has 13 amino acids. Germline V gene lookup returns CDR1 SNHLY and CDR2 FYNNEI. The CDR3 coding sequence is TGTGCCAGCACCAGGTCTCCCTCCTACGAGCAGTACTTC. This gives the protein CASTRSPSYEQYF.

This chain joins TRBV10-1 and TRBJ1-1, with TRBD1 matching 8 bases. Trimming removed 6 bases from V and 6 bases from J; junction bases left unmatched: 6. Germline CDR1 reads WNHNN; CDR2 reads SYGVQD (reference sequence). The CDR3 consists of 13 residues. CDR3 residues: CASRQGASSEAFF. DNA of the CDR3: TGCGCCAGCAGGCAGGGGGCGTCGTCTGAAGCTTTCTTT.

The rearrangement links TRBV6-5 to TRBJ2-7; D is ambiguous. This CDR3 spans 13 amino acids. V lost 7 bases and J lost 7, with 17 bases in between. Germline CDR1 reads MNHEY; CDR2 reads SVGAGI. The CDR3 bases are TGTGCCAGCATCAAAAATGTTACTATAGAGCAGTACTTC. Its translation is CASIKNVTIEQYF.

This clone was observed a few times. The chain carries TRBV6-1 and TRBJ1-1; no reliable D call. V shed 7 bases and J shed 3 bases, with 12 bases lying between them. The CDR3 runs to 13 residues. Germline V lookup: CDR1 MNHNS, CDR2 SASEGT. The CDR3 sequence is CASNLRRDTEAFF. In DNA form, the CDR3 reads TGTGCCAGCAATTTGAGGCGGGACACTGAAGCTTTCTTT.

This chain uses TRBV7-2 with TRBJ1-5, with no clear D. The germline V gene has CDR1 SGHTA and CDR2 FQGNSA. Trimming removed 0 bases at V and 5 bases at J, with 11 bases between. This CDR3 has 15 residues. The CDR3: CASSLASGSYQPQHF. The CDR3 DNA sequence: TGTGCCAGCAGCTTAGCGAGTGGGAGCTATCAGCCCCAGCATTTT.

The chain has TRBV20-1 and TRBJ1-1, with TRBD1 identical over 8 bases. Trimming cost V 6 bases and J 10 bases; bases outside gene matches: 4. CDR3 length: 10 residues. Germline loops: CDR1 DFQATT, CDR2 SNEGSKA (reference sequence). CDR3 DNA sequence: TGCAGTGCGCCCGACAGGGGAGCTTTCTTT. Its protein is CSAPDRGAFF.

The genes are TRBV5-4 and TRBJ1-2; 7 bases fit TRBD1. J gave up 5 bases and V 0 bases, and 4 bases lay outside the gene matches. This CDR3 contains 14 residues. Germline V gene sequence: CDR1 SGHNT, CDR2 YYREEE (reference sequence). DNA of the CDR3: TGTGCCAGCAGCTTGGTCGCACAGGGGTATGGCTACACCTTC. Its translation: CASSLVAQGYGYTF.

The DNA of the CDR3 is TGTGCCAGCGGGAGGGGCAACCGACTCTCTGGAAACACCATATATTTT. Encoded protein: CASGRGNRLSGNTIYF. The rearrangement uses TRBV5-6 and TRBJ1-3; perhaps TRBD1 as D (5 bases). V dropped 7 bases and J dropped 0 bases, with 17 bases sitting between them. The germline gives CDR1 SGHDT, CDR2 YYEEEE. This CDR3 has 16 residues.

This clone has more than one count but fewer than ten. This rearrangement joins TRBV5-7 to TRBJ1-3; unclear D gene. TRBV5-7 is identified as an open reading frame with a role that is uncertain. V lost 3 bases, J lost 4 bases, and 11 bases lay in between. CDR3 size: 14 residues. In DNA, the CDR3 is TGTGCCAGCAGCTGGGGAGTCAGCGGAAACACCATATATTTT. Protein sequence: CASSWGVSGNTIYF.

The V call is TRBV18, the J call TRBJ1-2, with D perhaps matching TRBD1 (5 bases). Trimming removed 3 bases at V and 9 bases at J, with 17 bases between. The germline V gene encodes CDR1 KGHSH and CDR2 LQKENI. The CDR3 is made up of 14 amino acids. The CDR3: CASSPEGAFGSYTF. CDR3 nucleotide sequence: TGTGCCAGCTCACCCGAAGGGGCCTTCGGCAGCTACACCTTC.